One and the same sample provided the 30 T cell receptor beta chains below, sequenced in a study of long-term antiretroviral therapy in people with HIV. The assay, immunoSEQ v3.0, was run at survey level. TCRdb keeps only in-frame clones here, not all; method: immunoSEQ multiplex PCR. The sample lists approximately 26,000 clones; roughly 85% were seen once. Sequencing was performed on unsorted PBMCs, taken 2.3 years after starting antiretroviral therapy. The receptors here all came from a man aged 35 to 55 with HIV.

This clone was seen a single time. This sequence joins TRBV30 and TRBJ1-3; possibly TRBD1 for D (6 bases). V was clipped by 3 bases and J by 4 bases, with 16 bases between them. CDR3 length: 15 amino acids. Germline assignment: CDR1 GTSNPN and CDR2 SVGIG (reference sequence). CDR3 protein: CAWRTQQGLGNTIYF. CDR3 sequence (DNA): TGTGCCTGGAGGACCCAACAGGGACTAGGAAACACCATATATTTT.

The chain carries TRBV7-9 and TRBJ1-4; maybe TRBD1 (6 bases). Per germline, CDR1 SEHNR and CDR2 FQNEAQ (reference sequence). The CDR3 contains 14 residues. V was trimmed by 5 bases and J by 7 bases, leaving 14 bases between them. CDR3 nucleotide sequence: TGTGCCAGCAGCCTCCAGGGGCGCGGTGAAAAACTGTTTTTT. Translating it yields CASSLQGRGEKLFF.

The chain uses TRBV2 and TRBJ1-2, with TRBD1 as a possible D gene (5 bases). V shed 4 bases and J shed 5 bases, with 11 bases lying between them. CDR1 is SNHLY, CDR2 FYNNEI, per germline. This CDR3 is 13 amino acids long. CDR3 DNA: TGTGCCAGCAGTGGGGCAGGGTTATATGGCTACACCTTC. This translates into CASSGAGLYGYTF.

This clone was found once. The chain joins TRBV4-1 to TRBJ1-2; 9 bases fit TRBD1. V was pared by 6 bases and J by 4 bases, with 9 bases of the junction left unmatched. The CDR3 contains 15 residues. Germline lookup yields CDR1 MGHRA and CDR2 YSYEKL. The CDR3 region is CASRSEDRGFYGYTF. In DNA, the CDR3 is TGCGCCAGCAGGAGTGAGGACAGGGGTTTCTATGGCTACACCTTC.

This clone came up a few times. The chain is built from TRBV6-5 and TRBJ2-7; D gene ambiguous. With 6 bases removed from V and 1 base from J, the gap between germline ends came to 16 bases. This CDR3 has 15 amino acids. The germline CDR1 and CDR2 sequences are MNHEY and SVGAGI. The CDR3 DNA follows: TGTGCCAGCAGGCTTTACGACGGCCAGTCCTACGAGCAGTACTTC. Protein sequence: CASRLYDGQSYEQYF.

In nucleotides, the CDR3 is TGTGCCAGTAGAGGAGGCCGGGATAATTCACCCCTCCACTTT. This gives the protein CASRGGRDNSPLHF. The chain combines TRBV19 with TRBJ1-6; D gene unclear. This CDR3 region has 14 residues. Deletions cut 6 bases from V and 5 bases from J, with 11 bases between. Germline CDR1 reads LNHDA; CDR2 reads SQIVND (reference sequence).

With regard to this clone: One junction end does not reproduce the germline sequence, and a read error may be involved. The gene calls are TRBV7-8 and TRBJ2-7, with TRBD1 matching 10 bases. CDR1 and CDR2 (germline): SGHVS, FQNEAQ. CDR3 length: 12 amino acids. CDR3 DNA: TGTGCCAGCAGCCCCTGGACAGGGGGTTTTATCTTC. Amino acid sequence: CASSPWTGGFIF.

The chain combines TRBV7-9 with TRBJ2-1; tentatively, D is TRBD1 (5 bases). Per the germline V gene, CDR1 is SEHNR and CDR2 is FQNEAQ (reference sequence). V lost 5 bases to trimming and J lost 8 bases, with 10 bases between them. This CDR3 has 12 residues. This chain's CDR3 is CASSKVGDEQFF. The CDR3 nucleotides read TGTGCCAGCAGCAAAGTAGGGGATGAGCAGTTCTTC.

J is TRBJ2-1 and V is TRBV29-1; tentatively, D is TRBD1 (5 bases). V was clipped by 6 bases and J by 0 bases, with 15 bases between them. CDR3 length: 15 amino acids. Germline V lookup: CDR1 SQVTM, CDR2 ANQGSEA. The CDR3 region has the DNA TGCAGCGTCAAACGCCAGGGTAACTCCTACAATGAGCAGTTCTTC. This gives the protein CSVKRQGNSYNEQFF.

The chain uses TRBV27 and TRBJ1-5; D is uncertain. This CDR3 has 16 amino acids. The V and J ends lost 5 bases and 0 bases respectively, with 14 bases between them. Germline CDR1 and CDR2: MNHEY and SMNVEV (reference sequence). The CDR3 DNA reads as TGTGCCAGCAGTGACTCGGACTTACGTAGCAATCAGCCCCAGCATTTT. Translated, it gives CASSDSDLRSNQPQHF.

The chain is built from TRBV30 and TRBJ2-3; 8 bases map to TRBD2. The V gene's germline CDR1 is GTSNPN and CDR2 SVGIG (reference sequence). V lost 2 bases, J lost 2 bases, and 6 bases stayed unmatched. This CDR3 has 15 amino acids. The CDR3 reads CAWSSSGYLTDTQYF. Written as DNA, the CDR3 is TGTGCCTGGAGTTCTAGCGGGTATCTCACAGATACGCAGTATTTT.

This rearrangement joins TRBV7-9 to TRBJ1-1; TRBD1 aligns across 7 bases. CDR1 and CDR2 from the germline V gene are SEHNR and FQNEAQ (reference sequence). V lost 5 bases, J lost 1 base, and 10 bases stayed unmatched. This CDR3 has 16 residues. In nucleotides, the CDR3 is TGTGCCAGCAGCCGAAGCGGGACAGCCCAGAACACTGAAGCTTTCTTT. Protein sequence: CASSRSGTAQNTEAFF.

The chain carries TRBV13 and TRBJ2-7; D not resolved. Germline lookup yields CDR1 PRHDT and CDR2 FYEKMQ (reference sequence). V lost 0 bases and J 4 bases, leaving 10 bases between the germline ends. CDR3 length equals 14 residues. Written as DNA, the CDR3 is TGTGCCAGCAGCTTAGGGACCTCCTCGTACGAGCAGTACTTC. It is translated as CASSLGTSSYEQYF.

This chain joins TRBV5-6 and TRBJ2-2; D is ambiguous. From germline, CDR1 is SGHDT and CDR2 YYEEEE. The CDR3 runs 17 residues. Between the trimmed V and J ends, which lost 4 bases and 2 bases, there was a span of 18 bases. The CDR3 nucleotides are TGTGCCAGCAGCGCGCTGGCCAAGCTTCAAAACACCGGGGAGCTGTTTTTT. Its translation is CASSALAKLQNTGELFF.

This rearrangement joins TRBV6-1 to TRBJ1-5; D might be TRBD1 (6 bases). V was shortened by 5 bases and J by 1 base, with 12 bases between the two germline ends. This CDR3 has 15 residues. Germline-derived CDR1 and CDR2 are MNHNS and SASEGT. The CDR3 is CASSSDRWSNQPQHF. The CDR3 DNA is TGTGCCAGCAGTTCCGACAGGTGGAGCAATCAGCCCCAGCATTTT.

DNA for the CDR3: TGTGCCAGCAGCCATCAGAGGACAGGCTTGAACACTGAAGCTTTCTTT. Its protein product is CASSHQRTGLNTEAFF. The chain uses TRBV6-6 and TRBJ1-1, with 7 nucleotides matching TRBD1. In germline, CDR1 is MNHNY, CDR2 SVGAGI (reference sequence). The CDR3 has 16 amino acids. V was pared by 6 bases and J by 0 bases, with 10 bases of the junction left unmatched.

The chain recombines TRBV11-3 with TRBJ2-1; TRBD1 matches 10 bases. This CDR3 has 17 amino acids. Germline CDR1 and CDR2: SGHNT and YENEEA. J gave up 5 bases and V 4 bases, and 11 bases lay outside the gene matches. CDR3 amino acids: CASSSGLGTGANNEQFF. DNA for the CDR3: TGTGCCAGCAGCTCTGGGCTCGGGACAGGGGCGAACAATGAGCAGTTCTTC.

The V call is TRBV12-5, the J call TRBJ1-1, with unresolved D. CDR1 LGHNT and CDR2 FRNRAP come from the germline V gene. The CDR3 consists of 16 residues. V was pared by 5 bases and J by 4 bases, with 20 bases between. The CDR3 protein is CASGLTSLGRATEAFF. The CDR3, as DNA: TGTGCTAGTGGTCTAACCTCCCTAGGGAGGGCCACTGAAGCTTTCTTT.

This clone was detected only once. The V gene is TRBV5-5, the J gene TRBJ1-2; D may be TRBD1 (5 bases). Germline CDR1 and CDR2: SGHKS and YYEKEE (reference sequence). Trimming removed 0 bases at V and 8 bases at J, with 29 bases between. The CDR3 extends over 19 amino acids. The CDR3 protein is CASSLVGVAGPRDPRGYTF. CDR3 nucleotides: TGTGCCAGCAGCTTGGTGGGGGTAGCGGGACCGAGAGATCCTAGGGGCTACACCTTC.

The table lists this clone with a few counts. This chain joins TRBV19 and TRBJ2-7; D perhaps matches TRBD2 (7 bases). The CDR3 length is 14 residues. Trimming stripped 7 bases from V and 2 bases from J, with 15 bases between. The germline CDR1 and CDR2 sequences are LNHDA and SQIVND (reference sequence). The CDR3 is CASKLRGLAYEQYF. For the CDR3, the DNA is TGTGCCAGTAAATTGCGGGGGCTGGCCTACGAGCAGTACTTC. The variable domain in full, completed from reference TRBV19 and TRBJ2-7, reads DGGITQSPKYLFRKEGQNVTLSCEQNLNHDAMYWYRQDPGQGLRLIYYSQIVNDFQKGDIAEGYSVSREKKESFPLTVTSAQKNPTAFYLCASKLRGLAYEQYFGPGTRLTVT.

This chain joins TRBV7-8 and TRBJ1-1, with D possibly being TRBD1 (5 bases). Germline CDR1 SGHVS, CDR2 FQNEAQ. V lost 1 base, J lost 5 bases, and 11 bases lay in between. CDR3 length: 14 amino acids. CDR3 bases: TGTGCCAGCAGCTTAGGGGGGGGGTGGACTGAAGCTTTCTTT. It yields the protein CASSLGGGWTEAFF.

This clone was picked up a small number of times. The chain is built from TRBV9 and TRBJ2-6; 13 bases align to TRBD2. The CDR3 runs to 19 residues. V shed 0 bases, J shed 4 bases, and the junction held 7 bases outside the gene matches. Germline V lookup: CDR1 SGDLS, CDR2 YYNGEE. CDR3 bases: TGTGCCAGCAGCGTAGGGACTAGCGGGAGAAGTCCCGGGGCCAACGTCCTGACTTTC. Encoded protein: CASSVGTSGRSPGANVLTF.

The V gene is TRBV7-6, the J gene TRBJ2-2; 9 bases line up with TRBD2. Germline CDR1 and CDR2: SGHVS and FNYEAQ. V lost 0 bases to trimming and J lost 6 bases; unmatched junction nucleotides: 8. The CDR3 is 17 amino acids. CDR3 sequence reads: CASSLAGPREGPGELFF. CDR3 coding DNA: TGTGCCAGCAGCTTAGCTGGCCCGCGGGAGGGCCCCGGGGAGCTGTTTTTT.

The DNA of the CDR3 is TGTGCCAGCGCGAGACAGAGGAACACTGAAGCTTTCTTT. It encodes CASARQRNTEAFF. The rearrangement uses TRBV27 and TRBJ1-1; a weak D match, TRBD1 (5 bases). Per germline, CDR1 MNHEY and CDR2 SMNVEV (reference sequence). The germline V and J ends were trimmed by 8 bases and 1 base, with 11 bases remaining between them. This CDR3 region has 13 residues.

V gene TRBV4-1 combines with J gene TRBJ2-7; D remains unclear. Germline V gives CDR1 MGHRA, CDR2 YSYEKL. The CDR3 is 13 amino acids. V lost 0 bases to trimming and J lost 2 bases, with 5 bases between them. CDR3: CASSQDRAYEQYF. CDR3 nucleotide sequence: TGCGCCAGCAGCCAAGATAGGGCCTACGAGCAGTACTTC.

This chain connects TRBV9 to TRBJ1-2; D is possibly TRBD1 (5 bases). Trimming took off 3 bases at V and 2 bases at J, with 11 bases between the two ends. In germline, CDR1 is SGDLS, CDR2 YYNGEE. This CDR3 spans 14 amino acids. This CDR3 is CASSAGTGNYGYTF. The CDR3 region has the DNA TGTGCCAGCAGCGCCGGGACGGGGAACTATGGCTACACCTTC.

V usage is TRBV13 and J usage is TRBJ2-5; 10 nucleotides agree with TRBD1. V was pared by 5 bases and J by 3 bases, with 6 bases of the junction left unmatched. CDR1 and CDR2 from the germline V gene are PRHDT and FYEKMQ (reference sequence). The CDR3 has 15 amino acids. CDR3 DNA: TGTGCCAGCAGCCAACCCGGGACAGGGGAAGAGACCCAGTACTTC. This gives the protein CASSQPGTGEETQYF.

This chain connects TRBV5-1 to TRBJ2-1; weak D call: TRBD1 (6 bases). V lost 3 bases to trimming and J lost 0 bases, with 7 bases between them. Per the germline V gene, CDR1 is SGHRS and CDR2 is YFSETQ. There are 14 residues in the CDR3. DNA for the CDR3: TGCGCCAGCAGCTCGGACAGCTCCTACAATGAGCAGTTCTTC. This gives the protein CASSSDSSYNEQFF. Based on the CDR3 plus reference TRBV5-1 and TRBJ2-1, the full variable domain is KAGVTQTPRYLIKTRGQQVTLSCSPISGHRSVSWYQQTPGQGLQFLFEYFSETQRNKGNFPGRFSGRQFSNSRSEMNVSTLELGDSALYLCASSSDSSYNEQFFGPGTRLTVL.

The chain uses TRBV5-5 and TRBJ1-1, with 8 positions matching TRBD1. Germline V CDR1 and CDR2: SGHKS, YYEKEE (reference sequence). V lost 1 base, J lost 5 bases, and 10 bases stayed unmatched. The CDR3 consists of 16 residues. CDR3 sequence: CASSLTVTGGSTEAFF. For the CDR3, the DNA is TGTGCCAGCAGCTTGACGGTCACAGGGGGTAGTACTGAAGCTTTCTTT. The full variable domain, completed using reference TRBV5-5 and TRBJ1-1, is DAGVTQSPTHLIKTRGQQVTLRCSPISGHKSVSWYQQVLGQGPQFIFQYYEKEERGRGNFPDRFSARQFPNYSSELNVNALLLGDSALYLCASSLTVTGGSTEAFFGQGTRLTVV.

The V call is TRBV7-2, the J call TRBJ1-1, with TRBD1 identical over 7 bases. Germline CDR1 SGHTA, CDR2 FQGNSA. The CDR3 spans 14 residues. J gave up 5 bases and V 4 bases, and 7 bases lay outside the gene matches. The DNA for the CDR3 is TGTGCCAGCAGCTGGAGGGGGCTTCGAACTGAAGCTTTCTTT. Amino acids: CASSWRGLRTEAFF.